These 9 T cell receptor beta chains originate from one sample sequenced in a study of blood T cell repertoires in COVID-19. Assay: immunoSEQ multiplex PCR; the TCRdb copy retains only in-frame clones and omits some. The table lists some 120,000 clones, around 89% of them singletons. The specimen was peripheral blood. The origin of the receptors is a human donor with acute or convalescent COVID-19. The donor label of this sample is uncertain.

The gene calls are TRBV5-1 and TRBJ2-3; TRBD2 agrees at 8 bases. The germline V gene encodes CDR1 SGHRS and CDR2 YFSETQ. The CDR3 consists of 16 residues. V gave up 0 bases and J gave up 0 bases; unmatched junction bases: 3. The DNA for the CDR3 is TGCGCCAGCAGCTTGGCACTAGCGGAGAGCACAGATACGCAGTATTTT. Translating it yields CASSLALAESTDTQYF.

The chain links TRBV5-1 to TRBJ2-2; a weak D match, TRBD2 (5 bases). Germline V gene sequence: CDR1 SGHRS, CDR2 YFSETQ. V gave up 1 base and J gave up 5 bases, with 9 bases separating them. The CDR3 has 14 residues. In nucleotides, the CDR3 is TGCGCCAGCAGCTTGTTTTCGGGGACCGGGGAGCTGTTTTTT. It codes for CASSLFSGTGELFF. Full variable domain (missing parts from reference TRBV5-1 and TRBJ2-2): KAGVTQTPRYLIKTRGQQVTLSCSPISGHRSVSWYQQTPGQGLQFLFEYFSETQRNKGNFPGRFSGRQFSNSRSEMNVSTLELGDSALYLCASSLFSGTGELFFGEGSRLTVL.

The chain carries TRBV11-2 and TRBJ1-1, with 7 bases lining up with TRBD1. This CDR3 has 13 amino acids. From germline, CDR1 is SGHAT and CDR2 FQNNGV. V lost 6 bases to trimming and J lost 4 bases; unmatched junction nucleotides: 5. CDR3 DNA: TGTGCCAGCAGAGTAACAGGGGCCACTGAAGCTTTCTTT. This codes for CASRVTGATEAFF.

CDR3 amino acids: CASSLYPGLEVEQFF. CDR3 coding DNA: TGTGCCAGCAGCCTATACCCGGGACTAGAGGTTGAGCAGTTCTTC. The J gene is TRBJ2-1, the V gene TRBV5-8; 8 bases match TRBD2. With V trimmed by 4 bases and J by 9 bases, 12 bases remained unmatched. The CDR3 extends over 15 amino acids. The germline CDR1 and CDR2 sequences are SGHTS and YDEGEE.

The rearrangement joins TRBV28 to TRBJ2-1; the match to TRBD2 covers 10 bases. The CDR3 is made up of 16 amino acids. Unmatched junction bases numbered 8, after V lost 5 bases and J lost 4 bases. The germline gives CDR1 MDHEN, CDR2 SYDVKM. CDR3 amino acids: CASSTLSGGGYNEQFF. CDR3 nucleotide sequence: TGTGCCAGCAGTACTTTGAGCGGGGGGGGTTACAATGAGCAGTTCTTC.

The CDR3 reads CASSGGTSGGETQYF. The CDR3 nucleotides read TGTGCCAGCAGCGGGGGGACTAGCGGGGGTGAGACCCAGTACTTC. The rearrangement uses TRBV3-1 (or the pseudogene TRBV3-2) and TRBJ2-5, with 14 bases aligning to TRBD2. This CDR3 has 15 residues. Germline CDR1 is LGHDT and CDR2 is YNNKEL (reference sequence). The J segment lost 5 bases and the V segment lost 5 bases, leaving 4 bases of the junction unmatched.

This chain uses TRBV3-1 (or the pseudogene TRBV3-2) with TRBJ1-4, with 10 bases identical to TRBD1. CDR1 LGHDT and CDR2 YNNKEL come from the germline V gene (reference sequence). The CDR3 consists of 16 residues. With 2 bases clipped from V and 7 bases from J, the junction kept 7 bases outside the gene matches. As DNA, the CDR3 is TGTGCCAGCAGCCAACCTGGGACAGGGGTTTTTGAAAAACTGTTTTTT. The encoded protein is CASSQPGTGVFEKLFF.

The chain employs TRBV7-3 and TRBJ2-2; 12 bases align to TRBD2. Looked up from germline, CDR1 is SGHTA and CDR2 is FQGTGA. Trimming cost V 1 base and J 3 bases; bases outside gene matches: 9. The CDR3 contains 19 residues. The CDR3 loop is CASSLNLGTSGGYTGELFF. The CDR3, as DNA: TGTGCCAGCAGCTTAAATTTAGGCACTAGCGGGGGGTACACCGGGGAGCTGTTTTTT.

J is TRBJ2-7 and V is TRBV28, with TRBD2 matching over 7 bases. The germline V gene has CDR1 MDHEN and CDR2 SYDVKM. Trimming took 6 bases from V and 0 from J; bases not matched to a gene: 5. There are 14 residues in the CDR3. The CDR3 DNA is TGTGCCAGCAGACGAGCGGGGAGCTCCTACGAGCAGTACTTC. Protein product: CASRRAGSSYEQYF.